This passage covers 28 T cell receptor beta chains from one sample sequenced in a study of T cells in narcolepsy. The table came from immunoSEQ multiplex PCR; TCRdb's copy has only in-frame clones and leaves some out. The table shows some 20,000 clones, with around four fifths occurring only once. The sequencing input was memory (CD45RA-) CD4+ T cells from blood. These receptors were collected from a human donor in good health.

This clone has a handful of counts. The chain links TRBV15 to TRBJ1-2; D call uncertain. In germline, CDR1 is LNHNV, CDR2 YYDKDF (reference sequence). The CDR3 totals 12 residues. Trimming shortened V by 0 bases and J by 5 bases, and 4 bases separated the two germline ends. CDR3: CATSRDTYGYTF. The CDR3 DNA reads as TGTGCCACCAGCAGAGACACGTATGGCTACACCTTC.

J is TRBJ2-3 and V is TRBV6-1; no clear D gene. Trimming took off 1 base at V and 0 bases at J, with 14 bases between the two ends. The V gene's germline CDR1 is MNHNS and CDR2 SASEGT. The CDR3 has 17 amino acids. The CDR3 region has the DNA TGTGCCAGCAGTGAAGGAAGGGCTAGGCTTAGCACAGATACGCAGTATTTT. It yields the protein CASSEGRARLSTDTQYF.

The rearrangement joins TRBV6-1 to TRBJ1-1, with D possibly matching TRBD1 (5 bases). Germline CDR1 is MNHNS and CDR2 is SASEGT. The CDR3 extends over 14 amino acids. V shed 7 bases and J shed 5 bases, with 17 bases lying between them. The CDR3 is CASTWGPGGTEAFF. The CDR3 DNA reads TGTGCCAGCACTTGGGGACCCGGGGGGACTGAAGCTTTCTTT.

The CDR3 DNA reads as TGCGCCAGCAGTCTAGCGGGGGGGCCCCCAGATACGCAGTATTTT. It encodes CASSLAGGPPDTQYF. This chain links TRBV5-1 with TRBJ2-3; TRBD2 matches at 12 bases. Germline-derived CDR1 and CDR2 are SGHRS and YFSETQ. CDR3 size: 15 residues. V lost 5 bases, J lost 4 bases, and 5 bases stayed unmatched.

The chain employs TRBV7-9 and TRBJ2-1, with 11 nucleotides matching TRBD2. After removal of 4 bases from V and 2 bases from J, the junction contained 1 base not matched to a gene. From germline, CDR1 is SEHNR and CDR2 FQNEAQ (reference sequence). The CDR3 has 15 amino acids. The CDR3 loop reads CASSYSGGAYNEQFF. The CDR3 coding sequence is TGTGCCAGCAGCTATAGCGGGGGGGCCTACAATGAGCAGTTCTTC. The entire variable domain, with the rest obtained from reference TRBV7-9 and TRBJ2-1, is as follows: DTGVSQNPRHKITKRGQNVTFRCDPISEHNRLYWYRQTLGQGPEFLTYFQNEAQLEKSRLLSDRFSAERPKGSFSTLEIQRTEQGDSAMYLCASSYSGGAYNEQFFGPGTRLTVL.

The chain carries TRBV5-4 and TRBJ2-1; 8 bases agree with TRBD2. This CDR3 has 17 residues. From germline, CDR1 is SGHNT and CDR2 YYREEE (reference sequence). V shed 6 bases, J shed 0 bases, and the junction held 11 bases outside the gene matches. The CDR3 sequence: CASTPSGRTVSYNEQFF. The CDR3 coding sequence is TGTGCCAGCACCCCAAGCGGGAGAACAGTCTCCTACAATGAGCAGTTCTTC.

The CDR3 DNA sequence: TGTGCCAGCCACACAGGGAGCACTGAAGCTTTCTTT. Its translation is CASHTGSTEAFF. The J gene is TRBJ1-1, the V gene TRBV6-5; D might be TRBD1 (6 bases). There are 12 residues in the CDR3. Per the germline V gene, CDR1 is MNHEY and CDR2 is SVGAGI. Trimming left V 8 bases short and J 4 bases short, with 11 bases between.

The chain is built from TRBV5-6 and TRBJ1-6; tentatively, D is TRBD1 (6 bases). CDR3 size: 17 residues. Germline assignment: CDR1 SGHDT and CDR2 YYEEEE. V was clipped by 6 bases and J by 3 bases, with 19 bases between them. The CDR3 spells CASTTGQSGGYNSPLHF. DNA for the CDR3: TGTGCCAGCACCACCGGACAGTCGGGGGGCTATAATTCACCCCTCCACTTT.

This chain connects TRBV6-5 to TRBJ2-5; the match to TRBD1 covers 7 bases. The last part of the DNA fits TRBJ2-7 better; the J call may be wrong. Germline CDR1 reads MNHEY; CDR2 reads SVGAGI. The CDR3 length is 14 residues. The chain's CDR3 is CASRSRQGVREQYF. The CDR3 DNA reads TGTGCCAGCAGATCCAGACAGGGAGTACGCGAGCAGTACTTC.

The rearrangement links TRBV27 to TRBJ1-6, with unresolved D. Germline CDR1 reads MNHEY; CDR2 reads SMNVEV (reference sequence). The V and J ends lost 5 bases and 8 bases respectively, with 16 bases between them. CDR3 length equals 15 residues. The CDR3 DNA follows: TGTGCCAGCAGTCCCCCCACAGCAGCTTATTCACCCCTCCACTTT. Translating it yields CASSPPTAAYSPLHF.

The V call is TRBV30, the J call TRBJ2-4, with 8 bases that match TRBD1. This CDR3 spans 14 amino acids. The junction had 5 bases not matched to a gene; V was cut back by 1 base and J by 6 bases. The germline CDR1 and CDR2 sequences are GTSNPN and SVGIG (reference sequence). The CDR3 sequence: CAWSEGTGGNIQYF. Written as DNA, the CDR3 is TGTGCCTGGAGTGAGGGTACAGGGGGAAACATTCAGTACTTC. The full variable domain, completed using reference TRBV30 and TRBJ2-4, is SQTIHQWPATLVQPVGSPLSLECTVEGTSNPNLYWYRQAAGRGLQLLFYSVGIGQISSEVPQNLSASRPQDRQFILSSKKLLLSDSGFYLCAWSEGTGGNIQYFGAGTRLSVL.

The genes are TRBV18 and TRBJ1-4; D is unresolved. Trimming pared 3 bases from V and 5 bases from J, leaving 16 bases between. The length of the CDR3 is 16 residues. Germline loops: CDR1 KGHSH, CDR2 LQKENI. The CDR3 nucleotides read TGTGCCAGCTCACCTCCGGTCCGCGAACCAAATGAAAAACTGTTTTTT. Translation: CASSPPVREPNEKLFF.

The J gene is TRBJ1-2, the V gene TRBV4-3; the D is unclear. CDR3 length: 13 residues. CDR1 and CDR2 from the germline V gene are LGHNA and YSLEER. The CDR3 region is CASGRSLHYGYTF. The CDR3 DNA sequence: TGCGCTTCAGGAAGATCGCTCCACTATGGCTACACCTTC.

The chain is built from TRBV5-1 and TRBJ1-2; no clear D. V dropped 3 bases and J dropped 0 bases, with 12 bases sitting between them. The CDR3 consists of 15 residues. Germline-derived CDR1 and CDR2 are SGHRS and YFSETQ. The CDR3 loop reads CASSSRLGANYGYTF. In nucleotides, the CDR3 is TGCGCCAGCAGCTCACGACTGGGAGCTAACTATGGCTACACCTTC.

The table lists this clone with a few counts. This chain connects TRBV5-6 to TRBJ2-5; no clear D. The V gene lost 1 base and the J gene lost 4 bases, with 5 bases spanning the gap. Germline V lookup: CDR1 SGHDT, CDR2 YYEEEE. The CDR3 is 12 amino acids. CDR3 protein: CASSLRAETQYF. The DNA for the CDR3 is TGTGCCAGCAGCTTGCGGGCAGAGACCCAGTACTTC.

The chain has TRBV28 and TRBJ2-5; TRBD2 might be the D (6 bases). Germline V gene data show CDR1 as MDHEN and CDR2 as SYDVKM. V shed 3 bases and J shed 5 bases, with 16 bases lying between them. The CDR3 loop spans 15 amino acids. The CDR3 loop is CASSLVGRMEETQYF. For the CDR3, the DNA is TGTGCCAGCAGTTTGGTTGGGAGGATGGAGGAGACCCAGTACTTC.

CDR3 loop: CASSLGDTQYF. Here the CDR3 DNA reads TGCGCCAGCAGCTTGGGGGATACGCAGTATTTT. This chain uses TRBV5-1 with TRBJ2-3; no definite D call. Germline V CDR1 and CDR2: SGHRS, YFSETQ. The CDR3 is made up of 11 amino acids. V lost 0 bases and J lost 6, with 2 bases in between.

The count of this clone is one. The chain couples TRBV9 to TRBJ2-7, with a possible D match to TRBD2 (5 bases). The germline V and J ends were trimmed by 4 bases and 3 bases, with 14 bases remaining between them. This CDR3 contains 14 residues. Germline V gene sequence: CDR1 SGDLS, CDR2 YYNGEE. The CDR3 region is CASSPRGWDYEQYF. The CDR3 nucleotides read TGTGCCAGCAGCCCCCGGGGTTGGGACTACGAGCAGTACTTC. Drawing the rest from reference TRBV9 and TRBJ2-7, the complete variable domain is DSGVTQTPKHLITATGQRVTLRCSPRSGDLSVYWYQQSLDQGLQFLIQYYNGEERAKGNILERFSAQQFPDLHSELNLSSLELGDSALYFCASSPRGWDYEQYFGPGTRLTVT.

This clone appeared a single time. This sequence joins TRBV7-2 and TRBJ2-3; D gene ambiguous. The CDR3 has 12 amino acids. The V gene lost 1 base and the J gene lost 9 bases, with 8 bases spanning the gap. The germline CDR1 and CDR2 sequences are SGHTA and FQGNSA. CDR3 in DNA: TGTGCCAGCAGCTTAGTAGGTAGCACGCAGTATTTT. It is translated as CASSLVGSTQYF.

The chain combines TRBV18 with TRBJ1-5, with D hard to call. CDR1 and CDR2 from the germline V gene are KGHSH and LQKENI. This CDR3 has 15 amino acids. V was cut by 2 bases and J by 2 bases, with 10 bases left in between. The DNA for the CDR3 is TGTGCCAGCTCACCATTGGGAGTCGGCAATCAGCCCCAGCATTTT. Translating it yields CASSPLGVGNQPQHF.

This chain uses TRBV15 with TRBJ1-4; D is unresolved. Germline V gives CDR1 LNHNV, CDR2 YYDKDF (reference sequence). With 1 base removed from V and 8 bases from J, the gap between germline ends came to 11 bases. This CDR3 is built from 14 residues. In nucleotides, the CDR3 is TGTGCCACCAGCAGAGGAAGGTCTGGGGAAAAACTGTTTTTT. This gives the protein CATSRGRSGEKLFF.

V usage is TRBV28 and J usage is TRBJ1-2; D remains unclear. The V gene's germline CDR1 is MDHEN and CDR2 SYDVKM. This CDR3 is 13 amino acids long. The V gene lost 5 bases and the J gene lost 5 bases, with 12 bases spanning the gap. The CDR3 is CASSPRETYGYTF. The CDR3 DNA reads TGTGCCAGCAGTCCGAGGGAAACTTATGGCTACACCTTC.

V and J are TRBV28 and TRBJ2-7; no clear D gene. Germline assignment: CDR1 MDHEN and CDR2 SYDVKM. V gave up 3 bases and J gave up 3 bases, with 12 bases separating them. CDR3 length: 14 amino acids. CDR3 sequence: CASSLGFRVYEQYF. CDR3 nucleotides: TGTGCCAGCAGTTTGGGGTTTCGGGTCTACGAGCAGTACTTC.

The rearrangement links TRBV28 to TRBJ1-6; D not certain. Trimming cost V 4 bases and J 7 bases, with 14 bases left between them. Looked up from germline, CDR1 is MDHEN and CDR2 is SYDVKM. The CDR3 extends over 15 amino acids. CDR3 coding DNA: TGTGCCAGCAGTTCCCCGCCGCCGGGGAATTCACCCCTCCACTTT. Translating it yields CASSSPPPGNSPLHF.

The V gene is TRBV4-3, the J gene TRBJ2-3, with a possible D match to TRBD2 (5 bases). V was shortened by 0 bases and J by 2 bases, with 9 bases between the two germline ends. Germline V gives CDR1 LGHNA, CDR2 YSLEER. The CDR3 is made up of 15 amino acids. CDR3 nucleotide sequence: TGCGCCAGCAGCCAAGATGGGAGACTCACAGATACGCAGTATTTT. It specifies CASSQDGRLTDTQYF.

This sequence joins TRBV12-5 and TRBJ2-1, with D maybe TRBD1 (5 bases). The CDR3 is made up of 12 amino acids. V was trimmed by 5 bases and J by 5 bases, leaving 7 bases between them. Germline V gene data show CDR1 as LGHNT and CDR2 as FRNRAP. CDR3 sequence reads: CASGNRNNEQFF. For the CDR3, the DNA is TGTGCTAGTGGTAACAGGAACAATGAGCAGTTCTTC.

This chain joins TRBV18 and TRBJ2-7; D gene unclear. CDR1 and CDR2 (germline): KGHSH, LQKENI. Trimming removed 3 bases from V and 0 bases from J, with 9 bases in between. The CDR3 has 14 residues. CDR3 nucleotide sequence: TGTGCCAGCTCACCCGGACGGACCTCCTACGAGCAGTACTTC. Amino acids: CASSPGRTSYEQYF.

The rearrangement uses TRBV9 and TRBJ2-1, with no clear D. V was shortened by 2 bases and J by 5 bases, with 5 bases between the two germline ends. CDR1 SGDLS and CDR2 YYNGEE come from the germline V gene. There are 12 residues in the CDR3. CDR3 coding DNA: TGTGCCAGCAGCGTTCGCAACAATGAGCAGTTCTTC. Translating it yields CASSVRNNEQFF.